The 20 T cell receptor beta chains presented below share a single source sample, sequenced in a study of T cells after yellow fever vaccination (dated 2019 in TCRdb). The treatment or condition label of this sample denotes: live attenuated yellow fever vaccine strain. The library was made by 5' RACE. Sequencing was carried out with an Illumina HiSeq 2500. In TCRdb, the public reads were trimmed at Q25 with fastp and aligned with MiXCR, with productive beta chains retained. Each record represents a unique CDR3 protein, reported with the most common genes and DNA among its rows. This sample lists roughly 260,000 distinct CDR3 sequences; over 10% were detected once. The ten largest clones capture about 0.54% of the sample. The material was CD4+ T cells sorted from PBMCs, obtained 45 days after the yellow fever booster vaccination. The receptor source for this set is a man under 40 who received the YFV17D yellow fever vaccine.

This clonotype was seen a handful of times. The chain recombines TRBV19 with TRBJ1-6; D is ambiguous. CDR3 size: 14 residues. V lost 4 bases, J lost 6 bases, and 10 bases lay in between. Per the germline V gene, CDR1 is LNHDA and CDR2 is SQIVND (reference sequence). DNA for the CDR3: TGTGCCAGTAGTACGGAACAGATTAATTCACCCCTCCACTTT. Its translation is CASSTEQINSPLHF.

The DNA for the CDR3 is TGCAGTGCTAGTGGGCCGACGGCTTCTCAAGAGACCCAGTACTTC. Translated: CSASGPTASQETQYF. The rearrangement links TRBV20-1 to TRBJ2-5; D not certain. This CDR3 is 15 amino acids long. Germline-derived CDR1 and CDR2 are DFQATT and SNEGSKA (reference sequence). V was cut by 3 bases and J by 2 bases, with 16 bases left in between.

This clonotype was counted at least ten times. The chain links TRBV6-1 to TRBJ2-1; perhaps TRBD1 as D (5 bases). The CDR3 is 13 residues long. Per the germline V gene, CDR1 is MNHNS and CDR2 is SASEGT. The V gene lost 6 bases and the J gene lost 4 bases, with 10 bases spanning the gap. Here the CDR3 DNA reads TGTGCCAGCAGCCCCGACAGATACAATGAGCAGTTCTTC. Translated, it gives CASSPDRYNEQFF.

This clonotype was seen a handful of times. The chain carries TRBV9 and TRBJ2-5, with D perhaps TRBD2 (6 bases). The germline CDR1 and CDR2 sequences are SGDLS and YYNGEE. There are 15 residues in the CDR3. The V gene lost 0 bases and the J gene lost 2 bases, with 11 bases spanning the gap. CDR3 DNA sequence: TGTGCCAGCAGCGTAGGTGTCGGGGGACAAGAGACCCAGTACTTC. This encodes CASSVGVGGQETQYF.

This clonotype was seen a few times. Here the CDR3 DNA reads TGCGCCAGCAGCCGGCAGGAGTCCTACGAGCAGTACTTC. Amino acids: CASSRQESYEQYF. The V gene is TRBV5-1, the J gene TRBJ2-7; D gene unclear. Germline V gives CDR1 SGHRS, CDR2 YFSETQ. The germline V and J ends were trimmed by 4 bases and 1 base, with 9 bases remaining between them. The CDR3 has 13 amino acids.

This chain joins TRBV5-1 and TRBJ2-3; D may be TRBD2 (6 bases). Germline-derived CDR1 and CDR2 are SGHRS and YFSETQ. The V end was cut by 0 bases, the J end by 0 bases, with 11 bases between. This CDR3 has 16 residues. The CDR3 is CASSLASSASTDTQYF. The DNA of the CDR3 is TGCGCCAGCAGCTTGGCCTCTAGCGCCAGCACAGATACGCAGTATTTT.

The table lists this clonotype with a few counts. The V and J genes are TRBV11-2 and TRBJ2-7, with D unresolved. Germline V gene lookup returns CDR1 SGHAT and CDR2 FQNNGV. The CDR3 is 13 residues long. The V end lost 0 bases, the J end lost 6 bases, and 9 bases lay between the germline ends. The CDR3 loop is CASSLDRWGEQYF. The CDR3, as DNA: TGTGCCAGCAGCTTAGATCGGTGGGGCGAGCAGTACTTC.

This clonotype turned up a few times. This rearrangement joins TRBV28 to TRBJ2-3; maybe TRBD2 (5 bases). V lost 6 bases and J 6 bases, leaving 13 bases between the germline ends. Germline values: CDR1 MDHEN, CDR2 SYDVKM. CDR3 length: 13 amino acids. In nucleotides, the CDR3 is TGTGCCAGCAGACCCCGGGAATCTGATACGCAGTATTTT. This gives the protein CASRPRESDTQYF.

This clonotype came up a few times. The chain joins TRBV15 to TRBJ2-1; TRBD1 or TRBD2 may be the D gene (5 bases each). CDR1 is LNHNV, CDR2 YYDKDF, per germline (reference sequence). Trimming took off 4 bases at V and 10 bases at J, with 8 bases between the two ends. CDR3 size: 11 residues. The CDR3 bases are TGTGCCACCAGCACCCGGGACGAGCAGTTCTTC. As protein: CATSTRDEQFF.

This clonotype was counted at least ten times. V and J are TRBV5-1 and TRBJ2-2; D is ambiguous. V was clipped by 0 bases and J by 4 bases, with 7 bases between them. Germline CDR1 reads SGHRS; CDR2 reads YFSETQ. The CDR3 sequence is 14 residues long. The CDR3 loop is CASSLGSSTGELFF. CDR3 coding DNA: TGCGCCAGCAGCTTGGGATCCTCCACCGGGGAGCTGTTTTTT.

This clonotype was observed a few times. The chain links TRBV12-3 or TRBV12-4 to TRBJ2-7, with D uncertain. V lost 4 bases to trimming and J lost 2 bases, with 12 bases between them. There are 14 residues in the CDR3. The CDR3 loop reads CASSSSVRAYEQYF. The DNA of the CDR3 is TGTGCCAGCAGTTCATCGGTACGAGCCTACGAGCAGTACTTC.

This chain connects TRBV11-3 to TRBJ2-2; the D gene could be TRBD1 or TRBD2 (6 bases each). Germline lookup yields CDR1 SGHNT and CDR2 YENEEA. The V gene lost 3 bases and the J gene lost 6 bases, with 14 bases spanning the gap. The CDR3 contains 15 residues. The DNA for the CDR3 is TGTGCCAGCAGCTTTAGCCGGGGGCTCGCCGGGGAGCTGTTTTTT. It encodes CASSFSRGLAGELFF.

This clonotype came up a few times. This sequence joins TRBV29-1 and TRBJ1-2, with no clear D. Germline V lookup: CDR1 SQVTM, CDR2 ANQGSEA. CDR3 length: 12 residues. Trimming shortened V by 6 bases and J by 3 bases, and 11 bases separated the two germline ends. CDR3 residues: CSVAPRHYGYTF. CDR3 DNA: TGCAGCGTCGCTCCACGGCACTATGGCTACACCTTC.

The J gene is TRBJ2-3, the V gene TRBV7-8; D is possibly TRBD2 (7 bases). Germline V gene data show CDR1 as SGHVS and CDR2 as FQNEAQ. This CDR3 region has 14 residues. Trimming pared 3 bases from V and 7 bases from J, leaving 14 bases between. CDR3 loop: CASSLGGAVNTQYF. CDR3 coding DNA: TGTGCCAGCAGCTTGGGGGGGGCCGTCAATACGCAGTATTTT.

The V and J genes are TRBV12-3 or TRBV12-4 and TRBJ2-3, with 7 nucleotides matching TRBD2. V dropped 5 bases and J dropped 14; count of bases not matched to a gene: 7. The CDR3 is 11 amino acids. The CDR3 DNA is TGTGCCAGCAGTCCCGGGACTATTACGTATTTT. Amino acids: CASSPGTITYF.

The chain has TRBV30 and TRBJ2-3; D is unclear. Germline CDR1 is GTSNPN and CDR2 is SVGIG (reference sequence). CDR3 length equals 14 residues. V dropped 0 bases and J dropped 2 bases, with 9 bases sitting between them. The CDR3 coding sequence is TGTGCCTGGAGTGTACTCCGAAACACAGATACGCAGTATTTT. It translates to CAWSVLRNTDTQYF.

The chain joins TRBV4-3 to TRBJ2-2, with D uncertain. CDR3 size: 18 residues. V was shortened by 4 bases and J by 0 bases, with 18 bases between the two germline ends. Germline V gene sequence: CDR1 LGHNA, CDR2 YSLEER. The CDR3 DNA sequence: TGCGCCAGCAGCCGCCTCCAAAGAAGCGAATCGAACACCGGGGAGCTGTTTTTT. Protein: CASSRLQRSESNTGELFF.

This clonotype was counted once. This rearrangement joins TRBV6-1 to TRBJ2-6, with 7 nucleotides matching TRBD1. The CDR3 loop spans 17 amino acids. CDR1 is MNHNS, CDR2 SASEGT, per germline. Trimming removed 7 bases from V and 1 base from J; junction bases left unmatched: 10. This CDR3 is CASMGIGGPSGANVLTF. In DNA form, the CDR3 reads TGTGCCAGCATGGGTATAGGGGGCCCGTCTGGGGCCAACGTCCTGACTTTC.

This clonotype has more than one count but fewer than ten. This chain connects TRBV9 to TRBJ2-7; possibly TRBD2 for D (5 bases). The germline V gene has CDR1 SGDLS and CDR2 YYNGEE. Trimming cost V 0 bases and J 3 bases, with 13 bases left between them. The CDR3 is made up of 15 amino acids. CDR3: CASSVDPDSYYEQYF. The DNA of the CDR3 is TGTGCCAGCAGCGTAGACCCGGACTCCTACTACGAGCAGTACTTC.

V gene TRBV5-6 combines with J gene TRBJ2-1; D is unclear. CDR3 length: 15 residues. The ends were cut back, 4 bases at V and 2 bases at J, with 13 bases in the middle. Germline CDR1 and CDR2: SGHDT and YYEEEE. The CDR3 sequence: CASSPRGVPYNEQFF. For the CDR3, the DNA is TGTGCCAGCAGCCCTCGAGGAGTACCCTACAATGAGCAGTTCTTC.